The rows below give T cell receptor beta chains drawn from one sample of a study of blood T cell repertoires in COVID-19. Using immunoSEQ multiplex PCR, the repertoire was profiled, and TCRdb retains in-frame clones only, with some absent. The repertoire includes about 250,000 clones, about 85% of them detected once, and roughly 0.87% sits in the top ten. Sequenced input: peripheral blood. All receptors come from a human donor with COVID-19, enrolled during active disease. The donor label of this sample is uncertain. The CDR3 runs from the conserved cysteine through the conserved F or W. D genes are given only for firm matches. Clone size is stated in some rows and not others, as once, few, many or a class when expanded.

j_call v_call d_call cdr3_length clone_size cdr3_aa cdr3_nt
TRBJ1-2 TRBV6-1 NA 14 once CASSEWGQENGYTF TGTGCCAGCAGTGAATGGGGGCAGGAGAATGGCTACACCTTC
TRBJ1-2 TRBV21-1 NA 14 NA CASSNRDNPGGYTF TGTGCCAGCAGCAATCGGGACAACCCGGGAGGCTACACCTTC
TRBJ1-5 TRBV25-1 TRBD1 13 NA CASRGTDHQPQHF TGTGCCAGCAGGGGGACAGATCATCAGCCCCAGCATTTT
TRBJ2-7 TRBV6-2/TRBV6-3 NA 14 NA CASSYKATDYEQYF TGTGCCAGCAGTTATAAGGCCACAGACTACGAGCAGTACTTC
TRBJ2-2 TRBV3-1/TRBV3-2 TRBD2 14 NA CASSPSRGAGELFF TGTGCCAGCAGCCCCTCACGGGGGGCCGGGGAGCTGTTTTTT
TRBJ1-4 TRBV7-8 NA 12 NA CASSPGFRKLFF TGTGCCAGCAGCCCCGGTTTTCGGAAACTGTTTTTT
TRBJ1-4 TRBV7-9 TRBD1 15 once CASSLDRGLDEKLFF TGTGCCAGCAGCTTAGACAGGGGGCTAGACGAAAAACTGTTTTTT
TRBJ2-7 TRBV6-5 TRBD1 13 once CASLRTGGYEQYF TGTGCCAGCCTTCGGACAGGGGGCTACGAGCAGTACTTC
TRBJ1-2 TRBV7-6 TRBD1 15 NA CASSPWDRDNYGYTF TGTGCCAGCAGCCCCTGGGACAGGGATAACTATGGCTACACCTTC
TRBJ2-1 TRBV18 NA 13 NA CASSPLADNEQFF TGTGCCAGCTCACCACTAGCGGACAATGAGCAGTTCTTC
TRBJ2-1 TRBV5-4 NA 14 NA CASSLRRDGHEQFF TGTGCCAGCAGCTTGCGACGGGATGGCCATGAGCAGTTCTTC
TRBJ2-7 TRBV28 NA 15 NA CASSLLTEGPYEQYF TGTGCCAGCAGTTTATTAACAGAGGGCCCCTACGAGCAGTACTTC
TRBJ2-5 TRBV9 TRBD2 14 once CASSAGLVVETQYF TGTGCCAGCAGCGCCGGACTAGTGGTGGAGACCCAGTACTTC
TRBJ1-6 TRBV15 NA 14 NA CATSVARNNSPLHF TGTGCCACCAGCGTCGCCAGAAATAATTCACCCCTCCACTTT
TRBJ1-2 TRBV9 NA 15 NA CASSVDQGRHYGYTF TGTGCCAGCAGCGTAGACCAGGGTAGGCACTATGGCTACACCTTC
TRBJ2-2 TRBV9 TRBD2 16 NA CASSVVGTSIAGELFF TGTGCCAGCAGCGTAGTCGGGACTAGCATAGCCGGGGAGCTGTTTTTT
TRBJ1-1 TRBV7-9 TRBD1 15 NA CASSLTGAGNTEAFF TGTGCCAGCAGCTTGACAGGGGCGGGGAACACTGAAGCTTTCTTT
TRBJ1-3 TRBV6-5 NA 14 NA CASSYSRSGNTIYF TGTGCCAGCAGTTACTCTCGCTCTGGAAACACCATATATTTT
TRBJ2-7 TRBV6-5 TRBD1 15 NA CASSYKSGGESEQYF TGTGCCAGCAGTTATAAATCAGGGGGAGAAAGCGAGCAGTACTTC
TRBJ1-3 TRBV5-1 TRBD1 15 NA CASSWGQGSGNTIYF TGCGCCAGCAGCTGGGGACAGGGTTCTGGAAACACCATATATTTT
TRBJ1-2 TRBV7-2 NA 15 few CASSLALAGQKGYTF TGTGCCAGCAGCTTAGCGCTTGCAGGTCAGAAGGGCTACACCTTC
TRBJ2-3 TRBV30 TRBD2 16 NA CAWSRFGTSLTDTQYF TGTGCCTGGAGTAGATTCGGGACTAGTCTTACAGATACGCAGTATTTT
TRBJ1-5 TRBV28 TRBD1 17 few CASRPLGGQGVNQPQHF TGTGCCAGCAGGCCTCTCGGGGGACAGGGCGTAAATCAGCCCCAGCATTTT
TRBJ1-2 TRBV19 TRBD1 14 NA CASRVGTVFYGYTF TGTGCCAGTAGAGTGGGGACAGTCTTTTATGGCTACACCTTC
TRBJ1-1 TRBV19 NA 17 NA CASINKLARGRDTEAFF TGTGCCAGTATCAATAAATTGGCGAGAGGGCGTGACACTGAAGCTTTCTTT
TRBJ2-7 TRBV12-3/TRBV12-4 TRBD1 13 NA CASSSDAGTGKYF TGTGCCAGCAGTTCTGATGCCGGGACAGGGAAGTACTTC
TRBJ2-3 TRBV7-9 NA 16 NA CASSSYGEVVTDTQYF TGTGCCAGCAGCTCCTACGGGGAGGTGGTCACAGATACGCAGTATTTT
TRBJ1-1 TRBV5-5 NA 17 NA CASTKGWGEIGETEAFF TGTGCCAGCACAAAAGGTTGGGGGGAGATCGGAGAAACTGAAGCTTTCTTT
TRBJ1-2 TRBV28 TRBD1 14 NA CASRPGQGKGGYTF TGTGCCAGTCGACCGGGACAGGGGAAAGGGGGCTACACCTTC
TRBJ1-2 TRBV5-1 TRBD1 17 NA CASSLDVPGGADYGYTF TGCGCCAGCAGCTTGGATGTTCCAGGGGGCGCCGACTATGGCTACACCTTC
TRBJ2-1 TRBV27 TRBD2 17 NA CASSRTSGARHYNEQFF TGTGCCAGCAGCCGGACTAGCGGGGCGCGCCATTACAATGAGCAGTTCTTC
TRBJ2-7 TRBV28 NA 13 NA CASRPTGTGEQYF TGTGCCAGCAGACCTACAGGGACGGGCGAGCAGTACTTC